This TCR beta chain was obtained from a study of blood T cell repertoires in COVID-19. From germline, CDR1 is LNHDA and CDR2 SQIVND (reference sequence). The CDR3 runs to 15 residues. V lost 4 bases and J lost 2; bases outside the gene matches: 1. The protocol was immunoSEQ multiplex PCR, while the TCRdb copy is restricted to in-frame clones and leaves out a portion. The sample has tens of thousands of clones; 74% are singletons. The V gene is TRBV19, the J gene TRBJ2-1; 11 nucleotides line up with TRBD2. The material sequenced was peripheral blood. The sequence was collected from a woman aged 80 or over with acute or convalescent COVID-19. As DNA, the CDR3 is TGTGCCAGTAGTACACTAGCGGGAGCCTACAATGAGCAGTTCTTC. Protein: CASSTLAGAYNEQFF. Looking up the rest from reference TRBV19 and TRBJ2-1 gives the full variable domain: DGGITQSPKYLFRKEGQNVTLSCEQNLNHDAMYWYRQDPGQGLRLIYYSQIVNDFQKGDIAEGYSVSREKKESFPLTVTSAQKNPTAFYLCASSTLAGAYNEQFFGPGTRLTVL.